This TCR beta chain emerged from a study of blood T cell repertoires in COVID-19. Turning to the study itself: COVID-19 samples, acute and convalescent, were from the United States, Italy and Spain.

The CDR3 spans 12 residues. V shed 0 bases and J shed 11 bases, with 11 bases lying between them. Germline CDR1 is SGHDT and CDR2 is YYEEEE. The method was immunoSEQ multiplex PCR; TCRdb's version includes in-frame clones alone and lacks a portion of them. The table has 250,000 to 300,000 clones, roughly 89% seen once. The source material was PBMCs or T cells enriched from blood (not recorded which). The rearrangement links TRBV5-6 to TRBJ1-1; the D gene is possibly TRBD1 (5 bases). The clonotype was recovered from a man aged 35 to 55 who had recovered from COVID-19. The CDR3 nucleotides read TGTGCCAGCAGCTTGGGGCAGGGCGGCGCTTTCTTT. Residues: CASSLGQGGAFF.